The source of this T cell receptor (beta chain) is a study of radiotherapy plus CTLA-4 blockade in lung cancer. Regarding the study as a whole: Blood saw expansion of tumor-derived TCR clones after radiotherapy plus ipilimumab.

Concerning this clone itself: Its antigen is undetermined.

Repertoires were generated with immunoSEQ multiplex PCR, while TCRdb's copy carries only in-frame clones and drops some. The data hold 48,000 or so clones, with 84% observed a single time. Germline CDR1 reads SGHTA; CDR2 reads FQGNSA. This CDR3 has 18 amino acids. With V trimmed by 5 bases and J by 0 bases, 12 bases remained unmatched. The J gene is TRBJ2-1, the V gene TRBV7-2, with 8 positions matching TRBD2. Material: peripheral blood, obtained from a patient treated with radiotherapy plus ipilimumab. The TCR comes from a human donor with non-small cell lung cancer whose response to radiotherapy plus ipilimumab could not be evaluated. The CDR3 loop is CASSKLAGLRVSYNEQFF. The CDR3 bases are TGTGCCAGCAGCAAATTAGCGGGACTGAGGGTCTCCTACAATGAGCAGTTCTTC.